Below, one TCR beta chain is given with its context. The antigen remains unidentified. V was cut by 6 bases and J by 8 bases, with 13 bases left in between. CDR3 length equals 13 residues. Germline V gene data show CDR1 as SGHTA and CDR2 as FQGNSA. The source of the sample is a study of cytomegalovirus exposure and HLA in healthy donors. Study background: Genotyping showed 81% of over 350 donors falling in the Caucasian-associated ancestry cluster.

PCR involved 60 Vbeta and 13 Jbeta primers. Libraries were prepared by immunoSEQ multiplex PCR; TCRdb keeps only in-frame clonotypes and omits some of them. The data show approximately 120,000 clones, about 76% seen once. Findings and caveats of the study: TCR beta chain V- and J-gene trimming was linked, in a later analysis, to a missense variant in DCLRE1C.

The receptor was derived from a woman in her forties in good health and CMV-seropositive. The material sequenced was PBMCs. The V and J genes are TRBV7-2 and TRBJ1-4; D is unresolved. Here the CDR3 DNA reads TGTGCCAGCAGAGCGGGTCTGGCAGAAAAACTGTTTTTT. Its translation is CASRAGLAEKLFF.